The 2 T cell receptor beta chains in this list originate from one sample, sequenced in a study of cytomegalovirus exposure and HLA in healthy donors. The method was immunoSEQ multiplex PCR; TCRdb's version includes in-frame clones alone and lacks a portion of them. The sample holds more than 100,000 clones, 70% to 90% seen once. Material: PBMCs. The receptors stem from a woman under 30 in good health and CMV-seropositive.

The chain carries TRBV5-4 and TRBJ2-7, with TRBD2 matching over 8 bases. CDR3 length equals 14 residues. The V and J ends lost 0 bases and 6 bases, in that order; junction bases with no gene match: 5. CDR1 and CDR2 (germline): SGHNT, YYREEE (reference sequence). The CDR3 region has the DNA TGTGCCAGCAGCTTGGGCGGGGGGTTTGCCGAGCAGTACTTC. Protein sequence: CASSLGGGFAEQYF.

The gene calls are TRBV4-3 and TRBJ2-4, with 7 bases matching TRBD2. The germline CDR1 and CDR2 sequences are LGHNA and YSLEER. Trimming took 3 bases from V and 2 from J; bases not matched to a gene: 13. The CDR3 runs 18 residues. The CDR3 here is CASSQGYLRESPKNIQYF. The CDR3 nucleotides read TGCGCCAGCAGCCAGGGGTATCTGCGGGAGTCCCCCAAAAACATTCAGTACTTC.